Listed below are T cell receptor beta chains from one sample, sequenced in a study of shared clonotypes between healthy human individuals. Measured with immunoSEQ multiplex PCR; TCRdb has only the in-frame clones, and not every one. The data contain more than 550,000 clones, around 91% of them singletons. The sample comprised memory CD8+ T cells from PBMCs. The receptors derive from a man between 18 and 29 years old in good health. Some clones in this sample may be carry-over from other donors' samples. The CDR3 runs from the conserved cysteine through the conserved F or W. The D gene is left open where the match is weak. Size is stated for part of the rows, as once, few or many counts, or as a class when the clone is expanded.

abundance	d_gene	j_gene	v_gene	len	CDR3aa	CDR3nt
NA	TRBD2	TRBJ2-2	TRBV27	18	CASGNHLRAGGNTGELFF	TGTGCCAGCGGAAACCACCTACGAGCGGGAGGGAACACCGGGGAGCTGTTTTTT
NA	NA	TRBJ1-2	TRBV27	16	CASSLLGLANPHGYTF	TGTGCCAGCAGTTTATTGGGGTTAGCCAACCCCCATGGCTACACCTTC
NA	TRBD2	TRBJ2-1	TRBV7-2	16	CASSLLPTSSINEQFF	TGTGCCAGCAGCTTACTGCCGACTAGCTCAATCAATGAGCAGTTCTTC
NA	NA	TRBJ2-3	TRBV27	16	CASSSGPRSSTDTQYF	TGTGCCAGCAGTTCCGGGCCACGGAGCAGCACAGATACGCAGTATTTT
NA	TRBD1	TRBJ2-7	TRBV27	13	CASGYTGDDEQYF	TGTGCCAGCGGGTATACAGGGGACGACGAGCAGTACTTC
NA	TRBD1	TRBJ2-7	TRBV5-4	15	CASSLVPGQSYEQYF	TGTGCCAGCAGCTTGGTTCCGGGACAGTCATACGAGCAGTACTTC
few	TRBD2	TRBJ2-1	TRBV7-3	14	CASSAGLADNEQFF	TGTGCCAGCAGCGCGGGACTAGCGGACAATGAGCAGTTCTTC
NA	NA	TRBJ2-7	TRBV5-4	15	CASSLERGIRDEQYF	TGTGCCAGCAGCTTGGAACGGGGGATAAGGGACGAGCAGTACTTC
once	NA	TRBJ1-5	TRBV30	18	CAWSVRQGGPPFNQPQHF	TGTGCCTGGAGTGTACGGCAGGGTGGACCCCCCTTCAATCAGCCCCAGCATTTT
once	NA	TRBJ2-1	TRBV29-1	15	CSVAANDKVGNEQFF	TGCAGCGTTGCGGCTAACGACAAAGTGGGGAATGAGCAGTTCTTC
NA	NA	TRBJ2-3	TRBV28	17	CASSLVAGEGLSDTQYF	TGTGCCAGCAGTTTGGTCGCCGGCGAGGGCCTGTCCGATACGCAGTATTTT
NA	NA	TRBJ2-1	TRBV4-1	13	CASSSRTHNEQFF	TGCGCCAGCAGCTCACGGACTCACAATGAGCAGTTCTTC
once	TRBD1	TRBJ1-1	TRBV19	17	CASRNRDRGRRNTEAFF	TGTGCCAGTAGAAACCGGGACAGGGGGCGGCGGAACACTGAAGCTTTCTTT
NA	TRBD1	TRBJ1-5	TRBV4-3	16	CASSQDRGDREQPQHF	TGCGCCAGCAGCCAAGATAGGGGAGACAGGGAGCAGCCCCAGCATTTT
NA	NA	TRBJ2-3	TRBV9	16	CASSVAGKQNTDTQYF	TGTGCCAGCAGCGTAGCTGGTAAACAGAACACAGATACGCAGTATTTT
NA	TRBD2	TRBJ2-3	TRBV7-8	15	CASSLPAGGTDTQYF	TGTGCCAGCAGCTTACCAGCGGGGGGAACAGATACGCAGTATTTT
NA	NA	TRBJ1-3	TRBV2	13	CASKGSSGNTIYF	TGTGCCAGCAAGGGGTCCTCTGGAAACACCATATATTTT
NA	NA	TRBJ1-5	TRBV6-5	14	CASSTGFSNQPQHF	TGTGCCAGCAGCACTGGGTTTAGCAATCAGCCCCAGCATTTT
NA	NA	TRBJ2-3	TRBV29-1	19	CSVESNPEPGRYPTDTQYF	TGCAGCGTTGAATCCAACCCGGAACCCGGGCGTTACCCCACAGATACGCAGTATTTT
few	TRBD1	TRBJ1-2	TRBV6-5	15	CASSYQTGTGGGYTF	TGTGCCAGCAGTTACCAAACCGGGACAGGGGGCGGCTACACCTTC
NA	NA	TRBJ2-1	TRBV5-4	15	CASRKGGDSYNEQFF	TGTGCCAGCCGAAAGGGGGGGGACTCCTACAATGAGCAGTTCTTC
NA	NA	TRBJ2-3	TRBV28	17	CASSLQTQVMGADTQYF	TGTGCCAGCAGTTTACAGACACAGGTGATGGGGGCAGATACGCAGTATTTT
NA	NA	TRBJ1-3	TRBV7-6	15	CASSLGAQSGNTIYF	TGTGCCAGCAGCTTAGGGGCGCAGTCGGGAAACACCATATATTTT
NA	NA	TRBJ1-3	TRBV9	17	CASSVAPYRLSGNTIYF	TGTGCCAGCAGCGTAGCTCCGTATCGGCTCTCTGGAAACACCATATATTTT
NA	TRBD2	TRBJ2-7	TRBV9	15	CASSATSGKSYEQYF	TGTGCCAGCAGCGCGACTAGCGGGAAGTCCTACGAGCAGTACTTC
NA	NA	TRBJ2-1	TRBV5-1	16	CASSLVKASARNEQFF	TGCGCCAGCAGCTTGGTAAAGGCTAGCGCCAGAAATGAGCAGTTCTTC
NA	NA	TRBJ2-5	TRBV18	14	CASSPIPQEETQYF	TGTGCCAGCTCACCGATTCCCCAAGAGGAGACCCAGTACTTC
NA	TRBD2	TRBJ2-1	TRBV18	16	CASSLRRLAYDNEQFF	TGTGCCAGCTCACTTCGAAGACTAGCGTACGACAATGAGCAGTTCTTC
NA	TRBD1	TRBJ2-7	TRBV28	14	CASSMVGTGYEQYF	TGTGCCAGCAGCATGGTCGGGACAGGGTACGAGCAGTACTTC
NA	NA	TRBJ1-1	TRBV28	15	CASSLVREMNTEAFF	TGTGCCAGCAGTTTAGTGCGGGAGATGAACACTGAAGCTTTCTTT
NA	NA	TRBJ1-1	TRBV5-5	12	CASSLGLRDAFF	TGTGCCAGCAGCTTGGGGTTGAGGGACGCTTTCTTT
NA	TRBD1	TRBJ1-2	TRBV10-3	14	CAITEAGTVNGYTF	TGTGCCATCACCGAGGCCGGGACAGTAAATGGCTACACCTTC
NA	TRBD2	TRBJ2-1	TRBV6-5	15	CASTLQREGYNEQFF	TGTGCCAGCACCCTACAGCGGGAGGGGTACAATGAGCAGTTCTTC
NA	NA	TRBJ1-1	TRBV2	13	CASSVGYGTEAFF	TGTGCCAGCAGTGTCGGATATGGGACTGAAGCTTTCTTT
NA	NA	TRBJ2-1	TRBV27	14	CASSQGTAYNEQFF	TGTGCCAGCAGCCAAGGGACGGCGTACAATGAGCAGTTCTTC
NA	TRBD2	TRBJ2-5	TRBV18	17	CASSPPGLAGLQETQYF	TGTGCCAGCTCACCACCGGGTCTAGCGGGCCTCCAAGAGACCCAGTACTTC
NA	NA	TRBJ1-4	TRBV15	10	CATLGEKLFF	TGTGCCACCCTTGGCGAAAAACTGTTTTTT
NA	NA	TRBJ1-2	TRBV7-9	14	CASSLPVTNYGYTF	TGTGCCAGCAGCTTACCCGTGACTAACTATGGCTACACCTTC
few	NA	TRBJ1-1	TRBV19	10	CATWGGEAFF	TGTGCCACCTGGGGCGGTGAAGCTTTCTTT
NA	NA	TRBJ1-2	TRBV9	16	CASSVGAGGSGYGYTF	TGTGCCAGCAGCGTAGGGGCGGGAGGTTCGGGCTATGGCTACACCTTC
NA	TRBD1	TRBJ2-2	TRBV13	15	CASSSRDRHTGELFF	TGTGCCAGCAGCTCCCGGGACAGACACACCGGGGAGCTGTTTTTT
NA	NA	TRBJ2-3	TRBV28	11	CASSLWDTQYF	TGTGCCAGCAGTTTATGGGATACGCAGTATTTT